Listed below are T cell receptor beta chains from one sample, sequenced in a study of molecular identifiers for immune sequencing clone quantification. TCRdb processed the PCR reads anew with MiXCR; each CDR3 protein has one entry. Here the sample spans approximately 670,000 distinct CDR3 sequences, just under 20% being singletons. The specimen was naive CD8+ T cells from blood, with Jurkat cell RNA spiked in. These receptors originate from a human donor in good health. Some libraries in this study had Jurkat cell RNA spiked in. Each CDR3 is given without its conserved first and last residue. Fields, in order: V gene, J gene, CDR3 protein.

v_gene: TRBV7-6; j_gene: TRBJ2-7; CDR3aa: ASSPRAYEQY
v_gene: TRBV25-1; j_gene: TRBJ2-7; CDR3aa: ASSPTSLLSGRGTYEQY
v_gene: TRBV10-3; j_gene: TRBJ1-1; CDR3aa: AISESLGGTEAF
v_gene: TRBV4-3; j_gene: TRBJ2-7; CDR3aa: ASSLRQGAGGGEQY
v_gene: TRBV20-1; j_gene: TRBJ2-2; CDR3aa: SAGNRGNTGELF
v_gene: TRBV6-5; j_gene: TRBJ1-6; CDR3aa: ASSYRTGANSPLH
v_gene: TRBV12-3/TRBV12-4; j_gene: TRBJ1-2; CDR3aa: ASTQHPFNYGYT
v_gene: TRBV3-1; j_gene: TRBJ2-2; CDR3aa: ASSQGMGGELF
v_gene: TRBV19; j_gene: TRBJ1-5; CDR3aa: ASSIKEYSNQPQH
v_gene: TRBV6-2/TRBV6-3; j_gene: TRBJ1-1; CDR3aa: ASWGQGASTEAF
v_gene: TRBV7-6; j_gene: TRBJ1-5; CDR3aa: ASSPFAGLGSNQPQH
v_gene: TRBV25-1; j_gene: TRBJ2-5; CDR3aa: ASRGETQY
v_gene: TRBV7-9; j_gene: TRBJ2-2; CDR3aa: AIALGDRVDTGELF
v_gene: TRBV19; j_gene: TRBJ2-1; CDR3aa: ASSTYTRGSYNEQF
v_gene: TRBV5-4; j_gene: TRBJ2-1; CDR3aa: ASSLWLAGNNEQF
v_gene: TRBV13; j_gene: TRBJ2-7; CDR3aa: ASSQGPGNGEQY
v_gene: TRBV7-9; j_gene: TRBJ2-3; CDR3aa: ASSVTGPPGTDTQY
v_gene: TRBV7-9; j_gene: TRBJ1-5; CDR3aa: ASSPPGVASQH
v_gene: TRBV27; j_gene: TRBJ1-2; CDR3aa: ASRLTTAANYGYT